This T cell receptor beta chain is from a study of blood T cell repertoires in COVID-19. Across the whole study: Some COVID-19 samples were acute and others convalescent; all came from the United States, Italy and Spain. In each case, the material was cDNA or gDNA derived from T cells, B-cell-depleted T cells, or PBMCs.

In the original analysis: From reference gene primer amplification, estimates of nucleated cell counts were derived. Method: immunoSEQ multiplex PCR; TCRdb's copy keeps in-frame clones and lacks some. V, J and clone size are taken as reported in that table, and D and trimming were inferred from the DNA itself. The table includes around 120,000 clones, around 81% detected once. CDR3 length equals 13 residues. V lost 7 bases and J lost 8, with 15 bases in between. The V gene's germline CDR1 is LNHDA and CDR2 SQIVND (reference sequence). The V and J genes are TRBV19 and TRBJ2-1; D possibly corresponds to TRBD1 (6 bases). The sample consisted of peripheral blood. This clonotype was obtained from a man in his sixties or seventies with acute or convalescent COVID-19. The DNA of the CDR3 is TGTGCCAGTACCCAGGGGTTTCCTGATGAGCAGTTCTTC. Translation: CASTQGFPDEQFF.